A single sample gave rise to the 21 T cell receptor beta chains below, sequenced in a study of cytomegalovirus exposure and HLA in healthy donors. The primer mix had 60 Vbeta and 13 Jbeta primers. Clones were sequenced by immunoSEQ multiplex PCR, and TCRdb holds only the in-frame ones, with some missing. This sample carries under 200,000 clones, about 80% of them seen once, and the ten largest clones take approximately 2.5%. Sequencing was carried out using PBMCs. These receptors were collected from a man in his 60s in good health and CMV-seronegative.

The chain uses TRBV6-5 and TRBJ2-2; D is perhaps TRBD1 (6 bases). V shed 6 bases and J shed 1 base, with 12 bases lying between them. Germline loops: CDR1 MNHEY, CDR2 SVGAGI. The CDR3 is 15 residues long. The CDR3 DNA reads TGTGCCAGCAGGCCACCGGGACAGAACACCGGGGAGCTGTTTTTT. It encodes CASRPPGQNTGELFF.

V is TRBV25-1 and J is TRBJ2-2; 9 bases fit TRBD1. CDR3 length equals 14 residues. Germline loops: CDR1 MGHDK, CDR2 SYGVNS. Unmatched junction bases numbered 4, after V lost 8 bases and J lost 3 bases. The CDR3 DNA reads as TGTGCCAGCCGGGGACAGGGACACACCGGGGAGCTGTTTTTT. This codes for CASRGQGHTGELFF.

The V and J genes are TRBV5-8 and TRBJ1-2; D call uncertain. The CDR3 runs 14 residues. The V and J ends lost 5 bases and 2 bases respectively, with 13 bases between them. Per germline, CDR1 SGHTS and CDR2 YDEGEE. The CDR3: CASRLYAANYGYTF. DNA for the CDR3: TGTGCCAGCAGACTTTACGCGGCGAACTATGGCTACACCTTC.

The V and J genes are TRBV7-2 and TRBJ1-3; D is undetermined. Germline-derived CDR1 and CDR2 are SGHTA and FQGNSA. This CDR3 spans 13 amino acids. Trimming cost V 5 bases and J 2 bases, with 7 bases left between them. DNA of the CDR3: TGTGCCAGCAGCCCGGGTACTGGAAACACCATATATTTT. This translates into CASSPGTGNTIYF.

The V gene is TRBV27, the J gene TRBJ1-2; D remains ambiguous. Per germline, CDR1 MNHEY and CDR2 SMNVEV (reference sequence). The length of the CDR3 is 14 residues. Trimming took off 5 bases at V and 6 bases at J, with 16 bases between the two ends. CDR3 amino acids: CASSRRSLTHGYTF. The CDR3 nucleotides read TGTGCCAGCAGTCGTCGGAGCCTAACCCATGGCTACACCTTC.

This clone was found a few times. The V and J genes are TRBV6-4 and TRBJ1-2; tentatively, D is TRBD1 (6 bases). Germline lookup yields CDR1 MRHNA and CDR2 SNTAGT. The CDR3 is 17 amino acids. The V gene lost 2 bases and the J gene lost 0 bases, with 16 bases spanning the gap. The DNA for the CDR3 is TGTGCCAGCAGTGACCTGGAAAAAGGGGGGGCTAACTATGGCTACACCTTC. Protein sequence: CASSDLEKGGANYGYTF.

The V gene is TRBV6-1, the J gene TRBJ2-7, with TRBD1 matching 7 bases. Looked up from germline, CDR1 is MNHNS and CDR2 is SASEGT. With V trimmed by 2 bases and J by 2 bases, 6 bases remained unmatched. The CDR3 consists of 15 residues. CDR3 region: CASSEMTGTTYEQYF. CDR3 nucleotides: TGTGCCAGCAGTGAAATGACAGGGACCACCTACGAGCAGTACTTC.

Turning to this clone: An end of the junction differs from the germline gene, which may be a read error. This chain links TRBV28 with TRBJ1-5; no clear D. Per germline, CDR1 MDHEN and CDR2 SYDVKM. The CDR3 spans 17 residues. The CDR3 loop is CASSSPTRGPGNQPQNF. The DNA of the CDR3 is TGTGCCAGCAGTTCACCCACACGGGGTCCCGGCAATCAGCCCCAGAATTTT.

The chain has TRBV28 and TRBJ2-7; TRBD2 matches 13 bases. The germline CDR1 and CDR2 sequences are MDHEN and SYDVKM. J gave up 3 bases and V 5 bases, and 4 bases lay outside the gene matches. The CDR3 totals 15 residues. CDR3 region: CASSPRTSGSYEQYF. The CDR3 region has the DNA TGTGCCAGCAGTCCGAGGACTAGCGGGAGCTACGAGCAGTACTTC. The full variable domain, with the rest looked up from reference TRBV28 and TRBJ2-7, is DVKVTQSSRYLVKRTGEKVFLECVQDMDHENMFWYRQDPGLGLRLIYFSYDVKMKEKGDIPEGYSVSREKKERFSLILESASTNQTSMYLCASSPRTSGSYEQYFGPGTRLTVT.

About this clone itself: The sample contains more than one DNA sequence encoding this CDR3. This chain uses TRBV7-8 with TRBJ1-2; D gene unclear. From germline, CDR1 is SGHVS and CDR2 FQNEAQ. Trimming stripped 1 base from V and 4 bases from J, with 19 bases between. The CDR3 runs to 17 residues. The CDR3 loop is CASSLVGGPSFVYGYTF. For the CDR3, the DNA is TGTGCCAGCAGCTTAGTCGGAGGCCCGTCCTTTGTCTATGGCTACACCTTC.

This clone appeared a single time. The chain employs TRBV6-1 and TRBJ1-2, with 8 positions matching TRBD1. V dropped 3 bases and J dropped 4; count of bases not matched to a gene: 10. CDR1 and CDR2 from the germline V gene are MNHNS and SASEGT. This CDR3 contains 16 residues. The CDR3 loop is CASSDGPGTGRYGYTF. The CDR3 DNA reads TGTGCCAGCAGTGATGGGCCCGGGACAGGACGCTATGGCTACACCTTC.

The CDR3 nucleotides are TGCAGCGTTGACCAACCGGGACTAGGTCACGAGCAGTACTTC. It specifies CSVDQPGLGHEQYF. The chain employs TRBV29-1 and TRBJ2-7, with 8 nucleotides matching TRBD2. The V gene end was trimmed by 3 bases and the J gene end by 5 bases; junction bases not matched to a gene: 9. The CDR3 length is 14 residues. The germline CDR1 and CDR2 sequences are SQVTM and ANQGSEA.

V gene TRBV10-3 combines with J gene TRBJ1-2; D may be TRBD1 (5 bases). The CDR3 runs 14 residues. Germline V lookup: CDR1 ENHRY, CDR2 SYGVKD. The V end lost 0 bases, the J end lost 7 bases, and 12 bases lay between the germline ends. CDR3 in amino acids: CAISESEDIGGYTF. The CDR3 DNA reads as TGTGCCATCAGTGAGTCCGAGGACATTGGTGGCTACACCTTC.

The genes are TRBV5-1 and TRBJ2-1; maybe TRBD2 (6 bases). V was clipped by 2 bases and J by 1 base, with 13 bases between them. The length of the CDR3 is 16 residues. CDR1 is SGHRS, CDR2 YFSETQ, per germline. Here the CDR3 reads CASSFGGSGSYNEQFF. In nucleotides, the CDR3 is TGCGCCAGCAGCTTTGGTGGTAGCGGTTCCTACAATGAGCAGTTCTTC.

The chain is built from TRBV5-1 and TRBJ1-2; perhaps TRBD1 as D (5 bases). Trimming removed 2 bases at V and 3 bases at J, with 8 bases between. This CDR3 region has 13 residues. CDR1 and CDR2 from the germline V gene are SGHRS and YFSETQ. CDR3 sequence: CASSFGGDYGYTF. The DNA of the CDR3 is TGCGCCAGCAGCTTTGGGGGGGACTATGGCTACACCTTC. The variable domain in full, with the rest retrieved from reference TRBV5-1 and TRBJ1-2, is KAGVTQTPRYLIKTRGQQVTLSCSPISGHRSVSWYQQTPGQGLQFLFEYFSETQRNKGNFPGRFSGRQFSNSRSEMNVSTLELGDSALYLCASSFGGDYGYTFGSGTRLTVV.

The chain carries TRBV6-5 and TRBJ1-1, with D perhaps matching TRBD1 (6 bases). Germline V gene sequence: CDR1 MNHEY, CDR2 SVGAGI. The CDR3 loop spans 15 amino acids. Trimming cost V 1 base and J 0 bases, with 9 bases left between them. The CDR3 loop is CASSYFQGMNTEAFF. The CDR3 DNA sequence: TGTGCCAGCAGTTACTTCCAGGGGATGAACACTGAAGCTTTCTTT.

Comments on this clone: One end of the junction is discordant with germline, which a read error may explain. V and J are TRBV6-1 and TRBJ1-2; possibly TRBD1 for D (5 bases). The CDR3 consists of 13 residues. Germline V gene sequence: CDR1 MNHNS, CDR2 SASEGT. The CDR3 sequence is CASSEGPGVGYPF. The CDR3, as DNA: TGTGCCAGCAGTGAGGGACCGGGAGTAGGCTACCCCTTC.

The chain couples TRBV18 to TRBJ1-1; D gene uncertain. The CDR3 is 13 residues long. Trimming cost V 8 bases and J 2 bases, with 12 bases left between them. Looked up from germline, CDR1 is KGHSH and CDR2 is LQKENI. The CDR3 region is CASRWEENTEAFF. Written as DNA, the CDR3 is TGTGCCAGCCGCTGGGAGGAAAACACTGAAGCTTTCTTT.

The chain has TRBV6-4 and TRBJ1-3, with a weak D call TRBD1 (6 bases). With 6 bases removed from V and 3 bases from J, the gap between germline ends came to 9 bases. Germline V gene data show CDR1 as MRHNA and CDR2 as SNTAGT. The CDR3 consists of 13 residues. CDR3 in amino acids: CASSVDSGNTIYF. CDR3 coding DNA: TGTGCCAGCAGCGTGGACAGTGGAAACACCATATATTTT.

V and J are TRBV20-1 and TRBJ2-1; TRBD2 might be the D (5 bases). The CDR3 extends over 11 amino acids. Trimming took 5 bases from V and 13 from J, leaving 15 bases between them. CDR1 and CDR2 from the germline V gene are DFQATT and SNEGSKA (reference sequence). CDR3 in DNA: TGCAGTGCTGGCCGGTCGGGGAAACAGTTCTTC. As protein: CSAGRSGKQFF.

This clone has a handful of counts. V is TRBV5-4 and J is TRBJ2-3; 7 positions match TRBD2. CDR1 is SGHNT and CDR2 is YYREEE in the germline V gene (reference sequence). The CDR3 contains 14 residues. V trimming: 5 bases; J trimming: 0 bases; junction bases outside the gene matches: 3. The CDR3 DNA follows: TGTGCCAGCAGGGGGGGAGGGAGCACAGATACGCAGTATTTT. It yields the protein CASRGGGSTDTQYF.